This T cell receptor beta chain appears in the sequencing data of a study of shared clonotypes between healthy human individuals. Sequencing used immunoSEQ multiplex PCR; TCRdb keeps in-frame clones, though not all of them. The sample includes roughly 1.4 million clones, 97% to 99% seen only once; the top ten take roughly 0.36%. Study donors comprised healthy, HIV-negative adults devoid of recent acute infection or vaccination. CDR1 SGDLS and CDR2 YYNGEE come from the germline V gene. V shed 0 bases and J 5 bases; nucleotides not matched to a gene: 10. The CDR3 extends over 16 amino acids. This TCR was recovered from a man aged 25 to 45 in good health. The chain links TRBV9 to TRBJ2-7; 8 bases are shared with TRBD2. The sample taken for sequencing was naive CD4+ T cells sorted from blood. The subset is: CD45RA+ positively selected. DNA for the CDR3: TGTGCCAGCAGCGTAGGGGGACTAGTGGATGTGAACGAGCAGTACTTC. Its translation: CASSVGGLVDVNEQYF.